This TCR beta chain was recovered during a study of shared clonotypes between healthy human individuals. TCRdb's table, derived via immunoSEQ multiplex PCR, lists solely in-frame clones and lacks some. The sample holds over a million clones, roughly 80% seen once. This CDR3 region has 14 residues. The ends were cut back, 3 bases at V and 1 base at J, with 10 bases in the middle. Per the germline V gene, CDR1 is SEHNR and CDR2 is FQNEAQ (reference sequence). Donors were healthy HIV-negative adults without recently reported acute infections or vaccinations. This chain links TRBV7-9 with TRBJ2-7; tentatively, D is TRBD1 (5 bases). The sequence derives from a man aged 18 to 30 in good health. Sequencing was performed on memory CD4+ T cells sorted from blood. Subset specified: CD45RA-negative fraction. In DNA, the CDR3 is TGTGCCAGCAGCTTCGAATCAGGGTCCTACGAGCAGTACTTC. This codes for CASSFESGSYEQYF.